The sequence of this T cell receptor (beta chain) was determined in a study of T-cell memory formation after mild COVID-19. Study as a whole: Clusters were largely donor specific. Regarding the study as a whole: Cross-reactive memory appears to have joined, as suggested by some responding clones showing up in pre-infection memory. Clones that shrank (day 15 to 85) were balanced CD4/CD8, whereas later expanders leaned CD4+.

This CDR3 has 13 residues. The germline CDR1 and CDR2 sequences are MGHRA and YSYEKL. Trimming left V 10 bases short and J 0 bases short, with 11 bases between. Note on this clonotype: Its antigen remains unidentified.

5'RACE primed at constant segments yielded TCR alpha and TCR beta cDNA libraries bearing sample barcodes and UMIs. Using its own MiXCR run on the 5' RACE reads, TCRdb lists one record per CDR3 protein. The sample shows a few hundred thousand distinct CDR3 sequences, about 15% of them seen only once. This receptor was obtained from a man between 18 and 35 years old who had mild COVID-19 (a few samples of this study predate the infection). Cell type and time point are not known. V is TRBV4-1 and J is TRBJ2-3; D gene ambiguous. Specimen: PBMCs or a T cell subset sorted from them (not recorded which). CDR3 sequence (DNA): TGCGCCACCCAGGACCGGAGCACAGATACGCAGTATTTT. It is translated as CATQDRSTDTQYF.